This T cell receptor beta chain was sequenced in a study of T-cell memory formation after mild COVID-19 (dated by TCRdb to about 2021). In terms of the full investigation: TCR sequence clusters from the two donors were largely donor specific. In a couple of donors, T-cell clones that expanded and contracted after mild COVID-19 were tracked by sequencing TCRalpha and TCRbeta repertoires over time. Two young, previously healthy adult volunteers, one female and one male, were included in the cohort. Points the paper makes about the study in general: SARS-CoV-2 specificity was not confirmed for the second-wave clones peaking on day 37. Some responding clones were found in pre-infection memory, which suggests that pre-existing cross-reactive memory T cells took part in the SARS-CoV-2 response. The study included only a couple of mild cases, and larger cohorts that include severe cases with pre-infection samples were judged to be necessary. Contracting CD4+ clones were located mainly in the CM and EM memory subsets, whereas CD8+ clones were found to be enriched in EMRA. Balanced CD4/CD8 phenotypes were observed for clones contracting from day 15 to 85, whereas a bias towards CD4+ was observed for a second wave of clones expanding from day 15 to 37.

Ficoll-Paque density gradient centrifugation was used to isolate PBMCs. A few counts support this clonotype. The specificity of this receptor is unknown. No much larger clone is present one base from it, and per-base qualities are unavailable. The listed sequencing device is Illumina NovaSeq 6000. TCRalpha and TCRbeta cDNA libraries were built by 5'RACE with constant-segment primers, adding sample barcodes and unique molecular identifiers. Trizol reagent was used to extract RNA from every sample. Amplification of the libraries took two PCR steps, and the second step added a second sample barcode plus Illumina TruSeq adapters. Sequencing of the libraries was done on an Illumina NovaSeq, producing 2 x 150 bp paired-end reads. The study's own analysis went as follows. Reads were demultiplexed and collapsed into UMI-guided consensus sequences with migec v1.2.7. Using mixcr v2.1.11, UMI consensuses were aligned to TRA and TRB V and J templates and then assembled into clonotypes. A clonotype was counted as expanded or contracted only if both edgeR and NoisET called the change significant, with noise models trained on biological replicates. For edgeR calls, the thresholds were a false discovery rate-adjusted p below 0.01 and a log2 fold-change of 1. As an exploratory analysis of dynamics, max-normalized trajectories of the 1000 most abundant clonotypes were examined with PCA combined with hierarchical clustering. The CD4 or CD8 phenotype of responding clones was assigned using the separately sequenced CD4+ and CD8+ repertoires. TCRdb reran the public reads through fastp at Q25 and MiXCR, keeping productive beta chains. CDR3 protein sequences are deduplicated, and each keeps its most common genes and DNA. These V and J calls originate from TCRdb's pipeline instead of the authors' own analysis. The sample has 250,000 to 350,000 distinct CDR3 sequences on record, approximately 16% of them singletons. Roughly 20% of the sample belongs to the ten largest clones.

The CDR3 has 16 amino acids, counting the end cysteine and phenylalanine. Left in the record is the CDR3 DNA by itself, 48 bases read in frame from the first base. Clipping removes 4 bases from V and 4 bases from J, with 7 as the unmatched junction base count. CDR1 and CDR2 are read off the germline V gene as MNHEY and SVGEGT. This sequence originates from a man in his late teens or twenties who had mild COVID-19 (a few samples of this study predate the infection). The sample titles of this study are shuffled in the database, so cell type and time point are left out; the donor was told from shared clones. The sample comprised PBMCs or a T cell subset sorted from them (not recorded which). The rearranged segments are TRBV6-2 or TRBV6-3 and TRBJ2-3; TRBD2 agrees with 11 junctional bases. The CDR3 protein is CASSFVAGGIADTQYF. The base sequence is TGTGCCAGCAGTTTCGTAGCGGGGGGGATCGCAGATACGCAGTATTTT.